The 4 T cell receptor beta chains below come from one sample, sequenced in a study of blood T cells in healthy people across ages. Using a J-beta primer mix together with a sample-barcoded 5' primer, a second PCR was run for roughly 6 to 11 cycles. From the 5' RACE reads, TCRdb called clonotypes with MiXCR, one entry per CDR3 protein. This table has approximately 760,000 distinct CDR3 sequences, roughly 25% appearing once. These data also formed part of another study, on T cells of mothers and their children.

Material: blood. Receptors originate from a boy aged 5-17 years in good health.

This clonotype was observed a few times. The gene calls are TRBV12-3 or TRBV12-4 and TRBJ2-7, with D tentatively TRBD2 (6 bases). This CDR3 contains 14 residues. V shed 5 bases and J shed 6 bases, with 17 bases lying between them. This CDR3 is CASSPLGYGGEQYF. The CDR3, as DNA: TGTGCCAGCAGTCCCCTAGGATACGGGGGCGAGCAGTACTTC.

This clonotype was detected many times. The J gene is TRBJ2-3, the V gene TRBV27; D call uncertain. The CDR3 runs 12 residues. In germline, CDR1 is MNHEY, CDR2 SMNVEV (reference sequence). V was clipped by 3 bases and J by 6 bases, with 7 bases between them. CDR3 nucleotides: TGTGCCAGCAGTTTTTTTCCGGATACGCAGTATTTT. Amino acids: CASSFFPDTQYF.

In its sample, this clonotype was seen a few times. The chain joins TRBV13 to TRBJ2-7, with 11 bases that match TRBD2. V lost 5 bases and J lost 3; bases outside the gene matches: 6. The CDR3 is 15 amino acids. CDR1 is PRHDT, CDR2 FYEKMQ, per germline (reference sequence). In DNA, the CDR3 is TGTGCCAGCAGCCCGACGACTAGCGGGGACTACGAGCAGTACTTC. It codes for CASSPTTSGDYEQYF.

This chain connects TRBV5-1 to TRBJ2-1, with D perhaps TRBD2 (5 bases). Trimming removed 0 bases at V and 3 bases at J, with 13 bases between. This CDR3 contains 16 residues. The germline CDR1 and CDR2 sequences are SGHRS and YFSETQ. The CDR3 DNA sequence: TGCGCCAGCAGCTTGGGAGGCGGGTATCGCTACAATGAGCAGTTCTTC. It specifies CASSLGGGYRYNEQFF. The variable domain in full, completed from reference TRBV5-1 and TRBJ2-1, reads KAGVTQTPRYLIKTRGQQVTLSCSPISGHRSVSWYQQTPGQGLQFLFEYFSETQRNKGNFPGRFSGRQFSNSRSEMNVSTLELGDSALYLCASSLGGGYRYNEQFFGPGTRLTVL.